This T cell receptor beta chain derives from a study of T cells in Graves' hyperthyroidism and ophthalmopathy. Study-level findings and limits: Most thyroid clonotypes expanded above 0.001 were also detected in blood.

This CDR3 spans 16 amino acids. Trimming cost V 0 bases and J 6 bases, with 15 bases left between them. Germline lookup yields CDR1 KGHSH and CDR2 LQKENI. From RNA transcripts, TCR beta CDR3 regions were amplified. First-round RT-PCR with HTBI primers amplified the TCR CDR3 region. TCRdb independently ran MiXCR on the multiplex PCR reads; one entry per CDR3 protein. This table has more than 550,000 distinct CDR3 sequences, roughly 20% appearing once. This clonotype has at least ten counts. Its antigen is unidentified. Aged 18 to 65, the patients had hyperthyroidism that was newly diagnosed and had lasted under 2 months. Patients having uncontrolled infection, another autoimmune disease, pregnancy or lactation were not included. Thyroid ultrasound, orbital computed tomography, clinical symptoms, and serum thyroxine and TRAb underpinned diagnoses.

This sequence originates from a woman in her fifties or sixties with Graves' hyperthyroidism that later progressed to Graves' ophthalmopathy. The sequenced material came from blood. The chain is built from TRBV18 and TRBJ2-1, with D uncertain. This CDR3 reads CASSPPWWGEINEQFF. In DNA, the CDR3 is TGTGCCAGCTCACCACCGTGGTGGGGTGAGATCAATGAGCAGTTCTTC. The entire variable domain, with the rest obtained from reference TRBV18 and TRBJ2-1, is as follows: NAGVMQNPRHLVRRRGQEARLRCSPMKGHSHVYWYRQLPEEGLKFMVYLQKENIIDESGMPKERFSAEFPKEGPSILRIQQVVRGDSAAYFCASSPPWWGEINEQFFGPGTRLTVL.